This T cell receptor (beta chain) was found in a study of shared clonotypes between healthy human individuals. The table came from immunoSEQ multiplex PCR; TCRdb's copy has only in-frame clones and leaves some out. This sample carries hundreds of thousands of clones, roughly 70% of them seen once, and the ten largest clones take about a tenth. The germline V gene encodes CDR1 LNHDA and CDR2 SQIVND (reference sequence). There are 14 residues in the CDR3. The germline V and J ends were trimmed by 7 bases and 5 bases, with 14 bases remaining between them. Points on this clone: The antigen is not known.

The study drew all its donors from Caucasian adults living in Nashville, Tennessee. Study-wide results and limits: Compared with clonotypes that all four donors shared, non-shared clonotypes had lower generation probabilities. Investigators expected sequencing depth to affect clonotype sharing among donors. Naive subsets generally exceeded memory subsets in estimated richness.

The chain employs TRBV19 and TRBJ1-4; TRBD1 might be the D (5 bases). This receptor was taken from a man under 40 in good health. The sequenced material came from memory CD4+ T cells sorted from blood. The subset was: CD45RA-negative fraction. The CDR3 here is CASIGRGGNEKLFF. The CDR3 nucleotides read TGTGCCAGTATCGGGAGGGGCGGCAATGAAAAACTGTTTTTT.